Presented here are 10 T cell receptor beta chains from one specimen sequenced in a study of shared clonotypes between healthy human individuals. Assay used: immunoSEQ multiplex PCR; TCRdb lists only in-frame clones, some missing. The repertoire holds more than 1,200,000 clones, 98% seen once, with about 0.34% in the top ten. The specimen sequenced was naive CD4+ T cells sorted from blood. Subset given: CD45RA+ positively selected. These receptor sequences come from a man aged 25 to 40 in good health.

A word on this clone: Other DNA variants within this sample encode the same CDR3. The chain employs TRBV7-9 and TRBJ2-3; 8 nucleotides align to TRBD1. The V and J ends lost 3 bases and 6 bases, in that order; junction bases with no gene match: 5. Germline CDR1 and CDR2: SEHNR and FQNEAQ (reference sequence). The CDR3 has 14 residues. CDR3 amino acids: CASSFGQGADTQYF. The DNA of the CDR3 is TGTGCCAGCAGCTTTGGACAGGGAGCCGATACGCAGTATTTT.

The rearrangement joins TRBV5-4 to TRBJ1-4, with 7 bases matching TRBD1. The CDR3 extends over 13 amino acids. Trimming cost V 5 bases and J 11 bases; bases outside gene matches: 9. Germline V CDR1 and CDR2: SGHNT, YYREEE (reference sequence). Here the CDR3 reads CASSPGGSEKLFF. The CDR3, as DNA: TGTGCCAGCAGTCCAGGGGGATCGGAGAAACTGTTTTTT. Full variable domain (remainder filled in from reference TRBV5-4 and TRBJ1-4): ETGVTQSPTHLIKTRGQQVTLRCSSQSGHNTVSWYQQALGQGPQFIFQYYREEENGRGNFPPRFSGLQFPNYSSELNVNALELDDSALYLCASSPGGSEKLFFGSGTQLSVL.

The chain joins TRBV5-1 to TRBJ2-2, with a weak D call TRBD1 (6 bases). Germline V gene lookup returns CDR1 SGHRS and CDR2 YFSETQ. The V end was cut by 0 bases, the J end by 3 bases, with 12 bases between. This CDR3 contains 16 residues. The chain's CDR3 is CASSLEGRGYTGELFF. The CDR3 nucleotides are TGCGCCAGCAGCTTGGAAGGCAGGGGCTACACCGGGGAGCTGTTTTTT. Based on the CDR3 plus reference TRBV5-1 and TRBJ2-2, the full variable domain is KAGVTQTPRYLIKTRGQQVTLSCSPISGHRSVSWYQQTPGQGLQFLFEYFSETQRNKGNFPGRFSGRQFSNSRSEMNVSTLELGDSALYLCASSLEGRGYTGELFFGEGSRLTVL.

J is TRBJ2-5 and V is TRBV19, with 9 bases that match TRBD1. Trimming took 3 bases from V and 4 from J; bases not matched to a gene: 9. Germline V gene sequence: CDR1 LNHDA, CDR2 SQIVND (reference sequence). This CDR3 region has 16 residues. CDR3 amino acids: CASSIGGQGRGETQYF. In DNA, the CDR3 is TGTGCCAGTAGTATCGGGGGACAGGGAAGAGGAGAGACCCAGTACTTC. The full variable domain, rest sourced from reference TRBV19 and TRBJ2-5, is DGGITQSPKYLFRKEGQNVTLSCEQNLNHDAMYWYRQDPGQGLRLIYYSQIVNDFQKGDIAEGYSVSREKKESFPLTVTSAQKNPTAFYLCASSIGGQGRGETQYFGPGTRLLVL.

This clone appeared once. The chain has TRBV27 and TRBJ2-3; 10 nucleotides agree with TRBD2. The CDR3 spans 16 residues. V shed 6 bases and J 2 bases; nucleotides not matched to a gene: 8. In germline, CDR1 is MNHEY, CDR2 SMNVEV (reference sequence). The CDR3 loop is CASSSSSGRYTDTQYF. CDR3 bases: TGTGCCAGCAGCTCCTCTAGCGGGAGATACACAGATACGCAGTATTTT.

This sequence joins TRBV28 and TRBJ2-1; D remains unclear. Germline-derived CDR1 and CDR2 are MDHEN and SYDVKM. V was pared by 3 bases and J by 0 bases, with 9 bases between. The CDR3 is 15 residues long. The CDR3 DNA follows: TGTGCCAGCAGTTTTGCCAGACGCTCCTACAATGAGCAGTTCTTC. Translated: CASSFARRSYNEQFF.

V gene TRBV21-1 combines with J gene TRBJ1-1. TRBV21-1 is a recognized pseudogene. The CDR3 is 17 residues long. CDR3 residues: CASTLPYGAGMNTEAFF. CDR3 sequence (DNA): TGTGCCAGCACCTTGCCCTATGGGGCGGGGATGAACACTGAAGCTTTCTTT.

V gene TRBV19 combines with J gene TRBJ2-1, with 7 bases that match TRBD1. The CDR3 is made up of 14 amino acids. From germline, CDR1 is LNHDA and CDR2 SQIVND (reference sequence). The trim removed 4 bases at V and 10 bases at J, leaving 10 bases unmatched. In DNA, the CDR3 is TGTGCCAGTAGTACCTTGACAGGGTCCGGCGAGCAGTTCTTC. It encodes CASSTLTGSGEQFF.

Concerning this clone: Other DNA sequences within the sample encode an identical CDR3. This sequence joins TRBV5-1 and TRBJ1-1; D ambiguous. Germline V gene sequence: CDR1 SGHRS, CDR2 YFSETQ. This CDR3 has 14 residues. The V and J ends lost 1 base and 3 bases respectively, with 10 bases between them. The CDR3 sequence: CASSLRGEDTEAFF. DNA for the CDR3: TGCGCCAGCAGCTTGCGTGGGGAGGACACTGAAGCTTTCTTT.

The chain couples TRBV9 to TRBJ1-1; the D is unclear. The ends were cut back, 4 bases at V and 3 bases at J, with 13 bases in the middle. The germline CDR1 and CDR2 sequences are SGDLS and YYNGEE. CDR3 size: 14 residues. The CDR3: CASSPTTQHTEAFF. The DNA of the CDR3 is TGTGCCAGCAGCCCCACGACCCAGCACACTGAAGCTTTCTTT.